The rows below give T cell receptor beta chains drawn from one sample of a study of cytomegalovirus exposure and HLA in healthy donors. Data came from immunoSEQ multiplex PCR; TCRdb stores just in-frame clones and leaves some out. The table shows over 150,000 clones, with 60% to 80% occurring only once. The sequencing sample was made of PBMCs. The receptors come from a young woman in good health and CMV-seronegative. Each CDR3 is given with its conserved first and last residue. A D gene is named only where the DNA matches it firmly. Clone size is shown for a subset of rows, as once, few, many or a class of expanded clone.

TRBJ2-2,TRBV6-6,.,.,TGTGCCAGCAAGGGGCCGAACACCGGGGAGCTGTTTTTT,CASKGPNTGELFF
TRBJ1-2,TRBV6-5,.,few,TGTGCCAGCAGTTATTCCGTCGTTGGGAGTAACTATGGCTACACCTTC,CASSYSVVGSNYGYTF
TRBJ1-5,TRBV21-1,.,few,TGTGCCAGCAGCAAACACAGGGGCAATCAGCCCCAGCATTTT,CASSKHRGNQPQHF
TRBJ2-1,TRBV27,TRBD1,.,TGTGCCACCGAGGGGCGTCCCGGGACAGGGTATAATGAGCAGTTCTTC,CATEGRPGTGYNEQFF
TRBJ2-1,TRBV6-1,.,.,TGTGCCAGCAGTGAAAACGGGTACAATGAGCAGTTCTTC,CASSENGYNEQFF
TRBJ2-2,TRBV28,TRBD2,.,TGTGCCAGCAGGGGAGGGGTTTATTCCACCGGGGAGCTGTTTTTT,CASRGGVYSTGELFF
TRBJ1-6,TRBV10-1,.,.,TGCGCCAGCAGTGCAACAGGGCGGTCACCCCTCCACTTT,CASSATGRSPLHF
TRBJ2-5,TRBV6-7,TRBD2,.,TGTGCCAACAACGCGGGACTAGCGGGAGGGATAGGACTCGAGACCCAGTACTTC,CANNAGLAGGIGLETQYF
TRBJ1-2,TRBV10-2,TRBD1,.,TGCGCCAGCAGTGAAACAGGGGAGCAACACTATGGCTACACCTTC,CASSETGEQHYGYTF
TRBJ2-6,TRBV5-1,.,few,TGCGCCAGCAGCTTGGCGACAGGGGCCAACGTCCTGACTTTC,CASSLATGANVLTF
TRBJ2-1,TRBV11-2,TRBD2,.,TGTGCCAGCAGCTTAGTTTCCAGCGGGAGGAAAAATGAGCAGTTCTTC,CASSLVSSGRKNEQFF
TRBJ2-3,TRBV29-1,TRBD1,.,TGCAGCGTTCAATACCTGACAGGGGCCACAGATACGCAGTATTTT,CSVQYLTGATDTQYF
TRBJ1-3,TRBV5-8,.,.,TGTGCCAGCAATGAGGGCCTACTTTCTGGAAACACCATATATTTT,CASNEGLLSGNTIYF
TRBJ2-2,TRBV19,.,few,TGTGCCAGTACAGGGGACACCGGGGAGCTGTTTTTT,CASTGDTGELFF
TRBJ2-5,TRBV5-1,.,.,TGCGCCAGCAGCTTGGCCGGGCTAGCTCTGGAGACCCAGTACTTC,CASSLAGLALETQYF
TRBJ1-3,TRBV5-1,.,.,TGCGCCAGCAGCCCCAACTATGGAAACACCATATATTTT,CASSPNYGNTIYF
TRBJ2-1,TRBV28,TRBD2,.,TGTGCCAGCCAAGCGGGAGGATTCAATGAGCAGTTCTTC,CASQAGGFNEQFF
TRBJ2-7,TRBV4-1,.,.,TGCGCCAGCAGCCAAGCCCTCGGGAACAGACACTCCTACGAGCAGTACTTC,CASSQALGNRHSYEQYF
TRBJ1-5,TRBV7-9,.,.,TGTGCCAGCACCGGGTTAGCGGGGGATCAGCCCCAGCATTTT,CASTGLAGDQPQHF
TRBJ2-7,TRBV7-6,TRBD1,.,TGTGCCAGCAGCCAAACGACCGGGACAGGGTACTCCTACGAGCAGTACTTC,CASSQTTGTGYSYEQYF
TRBJ1-2,TRBV7-2,.,.,TGTGCCAGCAGCTTTGACAGGATCTATGGCTACACCTTC,CASSFDRIYGYTF
TRBJ2-3,TRBV18,.,few,TGTGCCAGCTCACCCGGCAGGTCAGCAGATACGCAGTATTTT,CASSPGRSADTQYF
TRBJ2-7,TRBV18,.,.,TGTGCCAGCTCACCGTTATACGAGCAGTACTTC,CASSPLYEQYF
TRBJ1-1,TRBV5-6,.,.,TGTGCCAGCAGCTTGGGGGCACAGGGTAGTAGGACTGAAGCTTTCTTT,CASSLGAQGSRTEAFF
TRBJ2-1,TRBV6-1,TRBD2,.,TGTGCCAGCGAACGGGTCGGACTAGTGAGCAATGAGCAGTTCTTC,CASERVGLVSNEQFF
TRBJ2-1,TRBV27,.,.,TGTGCCAGCAGTTTATTCCCCGGGACTTCAAATGAGCAGTTCTTC,CASSLFPGTSNEQFF
TRBJ2-5,TRBV2,TRBD2,few,TGTGCCAGCAGTGGGACTAGCGGGGGATTAGGGGAGACCCAGTACTTC,CASSGTSGGLGETQYF
TRBJ2-7,TRBV5-1,TRBD1,few,TGCGCCAGCAGCTTTCCGGGACAGGGGGTATTAGAGCAGTACTTC,CASSFPGQGVLEQYF
TRBJ1-1,TRBV2,.,.,TGTGCCAGCAGCGCCCTCAGCGTGGAAGCTTTCTTT,CASSALSVEAFF
TRBJ2-2,TRBV5-1,.,.,TGCGCCAGCAAAGGGGGTTTAGGGCTAAACACCGGGGAGCTGTTTTTT,CASKGGLGLNTGELFF
TRBJ2-7,TRBV18,.,once,TGTGCCAGCTCACCACCACAGCAGGTTAAGCAGTACTTC,CASSPPQQVKQYF
TRBJ1-4,TRBV7-9,.,.,TGTTCCAGCCGCTGGGGAGTTGATCGTCCTAATGAAAAACTGTTTTTT,CSSRWGVDRPNEKLFF
TRBJ1-1,TRBV27,TRBD1,.,TGTGCCAGCAGTTTTACAGGGGGCTATACTGAAGCTTTCTTT,CASSFTGGYTEAFF
TRBJ1-2,TRBV6-5,TRBD1,few,TGTGCCAGCAGTTTCGACAGGGCAGGCTACACCTTC,CASSFDRAGYTF
TRBJ1-1,TRBV2,.,.,TGTGCCAGCAGTGTGGGGGGTGTTACTGAAGCTTTCTTT,CASSVGGVTEAFF
TRBJ1-1,TRBV28,.,.,TGTGCCAGCAGCCCCCCCGTGGGACTACGATGGGCTTTCTTT,CASSPPVGLRWAFF
TRBJ1-2,TRBV5-1,.,.,TGCGCCAGCAGCTCGAGCGGGGACGGCTACACCTTC,CASSSSGDGYTF
TRBJ2-7,TRBV5-4,.,.,TGTGCCAGCAGCCACACAGGGTTCGACGAGCAGTACTTC,CASSHTGFDEQYF
TRBJ2-1,TRBV5-1,.,.,TGCGCCAGCAGCTTTAACTTGCGAGAGCAGTTCTTC,CASSFNLREQFF
TRBJ1-2,TRBV18,.,.,TGTGCCAGCTCACCACGGCTGCCCCTTACAGGGGGCTACACCTTC,CASSPRLPLTGGYTF
TRBJ1-5,TRBV7-9,.,.,TGTGCCAGCAGCCAGCAGGGGATCCGTCAGCCCCAGCATTTT,CASSQQGIRQPQHF
TRBJ2-1,TRBV19,.,.,TGTGCCAGTAGGCTTCAGGATGAGCAGTTCTTC,CASRLQDEQFF